This TCR beta chain was found in a study of cytomegalovirus exposure and HLA in healthy donors. Study as a whole: Both the 100 to 150 validation repertoires and the approximately 620 first-cohort repertoires used the same platform, as reported by a later analysis. Study-level findings and limits: Whilst most TCR sequences proved rare, a subset of public TCRs occurred across many donors. Cytomegalovirus status was reportedly diagnosed by the classifier with high specificity and sensitivity. Researchers counted around 170 TCR beta chains as cytomegalovirus-associated.

This clone was recorded only once. Its specificity is not known. This CDR3 spans 15 amino acids. After removal of 4 bases from V and 5 bases from J, the junction contained 5 bases not matched to a gene. From germline, CDR1 is LNHDA and CDR2 SQIVND (reference sequence). Data came from immunoSEQ multiplex PCR; TCRdb stores just in-frame clones and leaves some out. Of 230,000 or so clones in the sample, 88% were seen once. Sequencing was performed on PBMCs. The V and J genes are TRBV19 and TRBJ1-4, with 9 bases lining up with TRBD1. The clonotype originates from a woman between 18 and 30 years old in good health and CMV-seronegative. This CDR3 reads CASSNSGTGNEKLFF. In DNA form, the CDR3 reads TGTGCCAGTAGTAACTCTGGGACAGGGAATGAAAAACTGTTTTTT. Complete variable domain (other parts from reference TRBV19 and TRBJ1-4): DGGITQSPKYLFRKEGQNVTLSCEQNLNHDAMYWYRQDPGQGLRLIYYSQIVNDFQKGDIAEGYSVSREKKESFPLTVTSAQKNPTAFYLCASSNSGTGNEKLFFGSGTQLSVL.